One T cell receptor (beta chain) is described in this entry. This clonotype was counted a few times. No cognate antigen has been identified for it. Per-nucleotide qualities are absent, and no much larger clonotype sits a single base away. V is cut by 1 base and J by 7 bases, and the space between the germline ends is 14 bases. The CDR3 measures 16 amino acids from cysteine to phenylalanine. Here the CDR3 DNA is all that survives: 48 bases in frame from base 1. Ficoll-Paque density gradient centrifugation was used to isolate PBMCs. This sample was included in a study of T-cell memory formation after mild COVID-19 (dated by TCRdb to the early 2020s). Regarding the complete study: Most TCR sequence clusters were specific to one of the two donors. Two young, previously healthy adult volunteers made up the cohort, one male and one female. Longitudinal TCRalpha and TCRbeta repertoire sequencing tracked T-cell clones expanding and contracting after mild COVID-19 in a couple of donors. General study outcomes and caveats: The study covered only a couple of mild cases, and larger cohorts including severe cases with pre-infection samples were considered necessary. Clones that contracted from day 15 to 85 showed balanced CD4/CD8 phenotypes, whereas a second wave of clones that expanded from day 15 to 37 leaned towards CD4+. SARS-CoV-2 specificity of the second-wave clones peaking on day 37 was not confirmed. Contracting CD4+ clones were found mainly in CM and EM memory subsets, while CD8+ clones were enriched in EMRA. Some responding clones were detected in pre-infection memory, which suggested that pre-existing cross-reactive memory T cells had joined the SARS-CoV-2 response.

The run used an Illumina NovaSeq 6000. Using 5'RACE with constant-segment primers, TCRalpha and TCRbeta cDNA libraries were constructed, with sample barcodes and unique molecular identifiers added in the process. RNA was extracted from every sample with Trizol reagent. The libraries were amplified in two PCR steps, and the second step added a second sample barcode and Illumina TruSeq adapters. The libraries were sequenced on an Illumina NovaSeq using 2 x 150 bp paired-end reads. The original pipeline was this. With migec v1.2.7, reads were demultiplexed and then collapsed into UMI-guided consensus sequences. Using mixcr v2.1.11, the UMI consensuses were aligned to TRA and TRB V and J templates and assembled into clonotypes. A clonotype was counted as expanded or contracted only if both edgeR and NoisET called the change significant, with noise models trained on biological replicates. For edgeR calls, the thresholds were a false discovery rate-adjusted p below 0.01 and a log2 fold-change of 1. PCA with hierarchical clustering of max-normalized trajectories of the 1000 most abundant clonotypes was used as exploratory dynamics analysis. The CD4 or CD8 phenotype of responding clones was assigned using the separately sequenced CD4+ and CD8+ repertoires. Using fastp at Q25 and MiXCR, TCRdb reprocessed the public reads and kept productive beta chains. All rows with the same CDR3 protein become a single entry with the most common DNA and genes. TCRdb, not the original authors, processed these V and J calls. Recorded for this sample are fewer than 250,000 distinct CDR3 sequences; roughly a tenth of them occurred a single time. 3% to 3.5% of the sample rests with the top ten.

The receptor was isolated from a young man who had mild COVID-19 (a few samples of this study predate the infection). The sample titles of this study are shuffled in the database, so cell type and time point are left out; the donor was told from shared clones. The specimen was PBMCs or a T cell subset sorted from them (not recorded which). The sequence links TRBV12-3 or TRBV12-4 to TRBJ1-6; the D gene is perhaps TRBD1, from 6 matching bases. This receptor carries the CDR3 CASSLGGAVGNSPLHF. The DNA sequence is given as TGTGCCAGCAGTTTAGGGGGGGCAGTTGGGAATTCACCCCTCCACTTT.